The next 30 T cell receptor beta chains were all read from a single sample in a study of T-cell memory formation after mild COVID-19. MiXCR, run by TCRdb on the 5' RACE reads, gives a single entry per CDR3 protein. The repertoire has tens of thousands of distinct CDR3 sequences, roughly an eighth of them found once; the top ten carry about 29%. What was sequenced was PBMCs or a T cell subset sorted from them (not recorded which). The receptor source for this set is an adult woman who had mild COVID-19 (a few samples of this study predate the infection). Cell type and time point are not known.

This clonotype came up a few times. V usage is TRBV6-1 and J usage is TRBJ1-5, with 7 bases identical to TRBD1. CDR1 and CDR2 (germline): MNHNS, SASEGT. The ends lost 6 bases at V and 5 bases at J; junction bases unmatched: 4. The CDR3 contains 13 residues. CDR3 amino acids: CASRGTDYQPQHF. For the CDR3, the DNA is TGTGCCAGCAGAGGGACAGATTATCAGCCCCAGCATTTT.

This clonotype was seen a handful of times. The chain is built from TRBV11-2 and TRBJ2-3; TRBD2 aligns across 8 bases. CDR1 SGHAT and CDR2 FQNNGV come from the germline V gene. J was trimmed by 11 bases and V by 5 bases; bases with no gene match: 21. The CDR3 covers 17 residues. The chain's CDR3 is CASSLPFPGRALVGQYF. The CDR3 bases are TGTGCCAGCAGCCTCCCCTTTCCCGGGAGGGCCTTGGTTGGGCAGTATTTT.

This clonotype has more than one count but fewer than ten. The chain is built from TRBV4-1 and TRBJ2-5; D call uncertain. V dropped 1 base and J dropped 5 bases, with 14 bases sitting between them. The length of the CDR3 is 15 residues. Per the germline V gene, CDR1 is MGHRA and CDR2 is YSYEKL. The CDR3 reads CASSQVSGPGETQYF. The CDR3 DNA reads TGCGCCAGCAGCCAAGTTTCGGGTCCTGGCGAGACCCAGTACTTC.

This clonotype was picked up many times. The CDR3 region is CASSQDHRLAGAQETQYF. The CDR3 nucleotides are TGCGCCAGCAGCCAAGATCATAGGCTAGCGGGGGCTCAAGAGACCCAGTACTTC. The genes are TRBV4-3 and TRBJ2-5; 10 bases are a match to TRBD2. With V trimmed by 0 bases and J by 2 bases, 9 bases remained unmatched. The CDR3 runs 18 residues. Germline CDR1 LGHNA, CDR2 YSLEER.

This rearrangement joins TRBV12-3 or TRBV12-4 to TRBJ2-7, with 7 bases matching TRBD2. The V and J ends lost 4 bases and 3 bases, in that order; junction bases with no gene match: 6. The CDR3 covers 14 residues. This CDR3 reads CASSSSGPIYEQYF. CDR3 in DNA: TGTGCCAGCAGTTCTAGCGGACCCATCTACGAGCAGTACTTC.

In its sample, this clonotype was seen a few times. In DNA form, the CDR3 reads TGTGCCAGCAGCTTTGTCGGCGGGGGGGCCTACAATGAGCAGTTCTTC. It codes for CASSFVGGGAYNEQFF. This sequence joins TRBV7-2 and TRBJ2-1; 9 positions agree with TRBD2. From germline, CDR1 is SGHTA and CDR2 FQGNSA. V dropped 3 bases and J dropped 2; count of bases not matched to a gene: 5. The CDR3 length is 16 residues. The full variable domain, rest sourced from reference TRBV7-2 and TRBJ2-1, is GAGVSQSPSNKVTEKGKDVELRCDPISGHTALYWYRQSLGQGLEFLIYFQGNSAPDKSGLPSDRFSAERTGGSVSTLTIQRTQQEDSAVYLCASSFVGGGAYNEQFFGPGTRLTVL.

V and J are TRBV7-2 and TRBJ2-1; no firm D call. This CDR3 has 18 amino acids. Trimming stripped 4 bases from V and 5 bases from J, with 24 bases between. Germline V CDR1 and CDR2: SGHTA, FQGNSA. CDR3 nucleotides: TGTGCCAGCAGCTCCACCGCCGCTACCTACTACGGCGACAATGAGCAGTTCTTC. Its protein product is CASSSTAATYYGDNEQFF.

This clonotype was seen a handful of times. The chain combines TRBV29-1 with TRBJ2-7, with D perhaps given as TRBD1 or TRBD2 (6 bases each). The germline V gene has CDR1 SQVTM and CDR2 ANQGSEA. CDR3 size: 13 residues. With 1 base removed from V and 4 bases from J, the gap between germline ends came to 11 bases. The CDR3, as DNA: TGCAGCGTTGAAGTGCCGGGGGCTTACGAGCAGTACTTC. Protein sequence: CSVEVPGAYEQYF.

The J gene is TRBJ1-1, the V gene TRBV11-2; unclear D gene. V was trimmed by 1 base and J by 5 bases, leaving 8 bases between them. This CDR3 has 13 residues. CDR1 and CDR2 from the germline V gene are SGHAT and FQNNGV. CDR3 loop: CASSLGRGTEAFF. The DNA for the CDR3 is TGTGCCAGCAGCTTAGGTCGGGGTACTGAAGCTTTCTTT.

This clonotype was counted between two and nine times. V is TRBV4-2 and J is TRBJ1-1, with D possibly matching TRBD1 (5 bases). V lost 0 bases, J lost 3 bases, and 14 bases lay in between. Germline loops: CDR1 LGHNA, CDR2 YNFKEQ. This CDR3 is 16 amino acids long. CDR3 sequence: CASSQDQGGRHTEAFF. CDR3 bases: TGTGCCAGCAGCCAAGATCAGGGAGGAAGGCACACTGAAGCTTTCTTT.

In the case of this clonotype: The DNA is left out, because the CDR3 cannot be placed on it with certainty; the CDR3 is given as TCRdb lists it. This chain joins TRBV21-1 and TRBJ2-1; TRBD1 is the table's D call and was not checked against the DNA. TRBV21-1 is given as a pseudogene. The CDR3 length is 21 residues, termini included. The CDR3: CASSKVGTGTKGESSYNEQFF.

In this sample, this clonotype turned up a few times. The CDR3 loop reads CATRGTGWRNQPQHF. The CDR3 DNA follows: TGTGCCACCAGGGGAACAGGGTGGCGCAATCAGCCCCAGCATTTT. The rearrangement links TRBV24-1 to TRBJ1-5, with a tentative D call TRBD1 (6 bases). Germline CDR1 and CDR2: KGHDR and SFDVKD. V was cut by 7 bases and J by 2 bases, with 14 bases left in between. CDR3 length: 15 residues.

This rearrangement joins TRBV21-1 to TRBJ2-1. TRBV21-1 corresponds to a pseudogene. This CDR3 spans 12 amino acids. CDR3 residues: CASSEGYNEQFF. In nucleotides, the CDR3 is TGTGCCAGCAGTGAAGGTTACAATGAGCAGTTCTTC.

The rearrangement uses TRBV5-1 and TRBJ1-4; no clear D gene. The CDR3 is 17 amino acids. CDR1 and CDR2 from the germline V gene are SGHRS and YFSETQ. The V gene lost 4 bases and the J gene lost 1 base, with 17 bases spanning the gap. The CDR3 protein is CASSPFWSRRTNEKLFF. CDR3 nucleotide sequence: TGCGCCAGCAGCCCCTTTTGGTCAAGGAGAACTAATGAAAAACTGTTTTTT.

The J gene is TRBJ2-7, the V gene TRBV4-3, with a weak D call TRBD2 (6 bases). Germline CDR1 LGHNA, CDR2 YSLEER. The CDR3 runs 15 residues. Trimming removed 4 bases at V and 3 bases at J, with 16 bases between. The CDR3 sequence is CASSPIWGSGYEQYF. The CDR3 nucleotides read TGCGCCAGCAGCCCTATTTGGGGTAGCGGCTACGAGCAGTACTTC.

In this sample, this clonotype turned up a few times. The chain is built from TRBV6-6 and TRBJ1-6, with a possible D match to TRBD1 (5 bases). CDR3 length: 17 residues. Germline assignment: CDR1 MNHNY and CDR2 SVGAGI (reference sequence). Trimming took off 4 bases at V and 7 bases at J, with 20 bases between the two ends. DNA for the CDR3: TGTGCCAGCAGTTCCCCCCAGTGGTCGGGGGGGAATTCACCCCTCCACTTT. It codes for CASSSPQWSGGNSPLHF.

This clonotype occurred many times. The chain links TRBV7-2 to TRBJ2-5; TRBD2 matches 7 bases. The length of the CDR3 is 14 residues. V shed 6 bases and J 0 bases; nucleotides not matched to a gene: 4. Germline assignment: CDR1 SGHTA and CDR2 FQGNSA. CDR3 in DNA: TGTGCCAGCAGTTCCGGGAGGTACCAAGAGACCCAGTACTTC. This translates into CASSSGRYQETQYF.

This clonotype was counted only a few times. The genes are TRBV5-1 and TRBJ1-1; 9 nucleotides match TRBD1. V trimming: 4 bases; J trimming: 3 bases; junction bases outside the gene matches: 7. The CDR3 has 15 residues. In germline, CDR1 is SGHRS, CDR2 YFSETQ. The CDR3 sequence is CASSPEQGADTEAFF. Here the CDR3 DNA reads TGCGCCAGCAGCCCGGAACAGGGGGCGGACACTGAAGCTTTCTTT.

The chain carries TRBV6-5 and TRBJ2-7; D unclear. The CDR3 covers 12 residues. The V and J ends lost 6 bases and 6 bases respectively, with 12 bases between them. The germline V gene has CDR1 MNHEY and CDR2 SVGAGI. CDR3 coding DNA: TGTGCCAGCAGCCCTAACATGGGCGAGCAGTACTTC. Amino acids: CASSPNMGEQYF.

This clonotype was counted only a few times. The CDR3 loop reads CASSLDSERSYNEQFF. The CDR3, as DNA: TGCGCCAGCAGCTTAGATAGCGAACGCTCCTACAATGAGCAGTTCTTC. This chain uses TRBV5-1 with TRBJ2-1; possibly TRBD2 for D (5 bases). Germline V CDR1 and CDR2: SGHRS, YFSETQ. V was pared by 2 bases and J by 0 bases, with 12 bases between. The CDR3 runs to 16 residues.

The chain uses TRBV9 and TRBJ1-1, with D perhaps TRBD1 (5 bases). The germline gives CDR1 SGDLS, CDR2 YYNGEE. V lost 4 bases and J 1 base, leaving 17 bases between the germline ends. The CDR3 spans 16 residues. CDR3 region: CASSLRDSPGNTEAFF. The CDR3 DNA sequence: TGTGCCAGCAGCTTACGGGACTCCCCAGGGAACACTGAAGCTTTCTTT.

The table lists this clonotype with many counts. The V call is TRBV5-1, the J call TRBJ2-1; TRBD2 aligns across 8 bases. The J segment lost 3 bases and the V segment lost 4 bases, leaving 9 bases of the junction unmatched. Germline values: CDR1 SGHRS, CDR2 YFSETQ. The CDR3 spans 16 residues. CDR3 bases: TGCGCCAGCAGCCCCACATCCAGCGGGGGCTACAATGAGCAGTTCTTC. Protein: CASSPTSSGGYNEQFF.

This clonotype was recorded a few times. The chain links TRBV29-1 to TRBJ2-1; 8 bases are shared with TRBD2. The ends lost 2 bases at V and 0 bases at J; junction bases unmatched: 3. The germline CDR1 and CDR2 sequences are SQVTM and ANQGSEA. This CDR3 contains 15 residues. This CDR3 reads CSVEFAGGSYNEQFF. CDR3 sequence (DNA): TGCAGCGTTGAATTTGCGGGGGGCTCCTACAATGAGCAGTTCTTC.

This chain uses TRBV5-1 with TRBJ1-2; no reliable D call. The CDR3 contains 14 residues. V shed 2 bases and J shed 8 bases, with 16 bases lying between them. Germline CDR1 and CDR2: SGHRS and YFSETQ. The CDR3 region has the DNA TGCGCCAGCAGCTTTGTCCCCGGTCCTGGAGGCTACACCTTC. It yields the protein CASSFVPGPGGYTF.

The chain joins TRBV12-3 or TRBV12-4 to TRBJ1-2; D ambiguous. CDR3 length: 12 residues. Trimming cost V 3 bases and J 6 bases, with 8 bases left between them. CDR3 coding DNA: TGTGCCAGCAGTTTTTCGGGAAATGGCTACACCTTC. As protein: CASSFSGNGYTF.

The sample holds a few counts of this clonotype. CDR3 sequence reads: CASSQDATAVNTEAFF. CDR3 DNA sequence: TGTGCCAGCAGCCAAGATGCCACCGCGGTGAACACTGAAGCTTTCTTT. This rearrangement joins TRBV4-2 to TRBJ1-1; D call uncertain. Germline loops: CDR1 LGHNA, CDR2 YNFKEQ. CDR3 length: 16 residues. V was clipped by 0 bases and J by 0 bases, with 11 bases between them.

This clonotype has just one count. CDR3 bases: TGTGCCAGCAGCACCGAGACTAGCGGGCCCTATAAGGAGACCCAGTACTTC. This gives the protein CASSTETSGPYKETQYF. The J gene is TRBJ2-5, the V gene TRBV7-8, with 10 bases fitting TRBD2. Germline CDR1 reads SGHVS; CDR2 reads FQNEAQ. J was trimmed by 5 bases and V by 5 bases; bases with no gene match: 14. The CDR3 length is 17 residues.

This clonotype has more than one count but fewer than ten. The CDR3, as DNA: TGTGCCAGCAGCCAAGATTCCCAGTTGCTGGGTGAGCAGTTCTTC. Amino acid sequence: CASSQDSQLLGEQFF. This chain joins TRBV4-2 and TRBJ2-1; D ambiguous. V was cut by 0 bases and J by 9 bases, with 15 bases left in between. This CDR3 region has 15 residues. Germline CDR1 is LGHNA and CDR2 is YNFKEQ.

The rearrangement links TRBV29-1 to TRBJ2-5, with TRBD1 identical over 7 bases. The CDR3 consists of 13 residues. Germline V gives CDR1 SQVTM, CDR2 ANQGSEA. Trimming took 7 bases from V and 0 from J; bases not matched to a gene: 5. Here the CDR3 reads CSAGTANQETQYF. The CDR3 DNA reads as TGCAGCGCCGGGACAGCGAACCAAGAGACCCAGTACTTC.

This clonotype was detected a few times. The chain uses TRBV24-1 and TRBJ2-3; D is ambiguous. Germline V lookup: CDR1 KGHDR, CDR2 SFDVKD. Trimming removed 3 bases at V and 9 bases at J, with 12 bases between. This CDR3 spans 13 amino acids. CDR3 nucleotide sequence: TGTGCCACCAGTGATGGCACCGCCGACACGCAGTATTTT. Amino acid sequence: CATSDGTADTQYF.